These 9 T cell receptor beta chains share one sample of origin, sequenced in a study of blood T cell repertoires in COVID-19. The data were produced by immunoSEQ multiplex PCR, yet TCRdb's version contains in-frame clones alone and is incomplete. The sample shows about 64,000 clones, approximately 90% of them seen only once. Sequencing used peripheral blood. These receptors were obtained from a human donor in a cohort sampled during active COVID-19.

The genes are TRBV4-2 and TRBJ1-4; D is ambiguous. Deletions cut 0 bases from V and 7 bases from J, with 12 bases between. The germline CDR1 and CDR2 sequences are LGHNA and YNFKEQ. This CDR3 contains 15 residues. The CDR3, as DNA: TGTGCCAGCAGCCAAGAGACGATCGGGTCTGAAAAACTGTTTTTT. Translating it yields CASSQETIGSEKLFF.

The chain joins TRBV4-2 to TRBJ2-7, with TRBD2 matching 9 bases. The V gene's germline CDR1 is LGHNA and CDR2 YNFKEQ. This CDR3 has 14 amino acids. V gave up 2 bases and J gave up 2 bases; unmatched junction bases: 1. The CDR3 here is CASSQLAGAYEQYF. The DNA of the CDR3 is TGTGCCAGCAGCCAATTAGCGGGAGCCTACGAGCAGTACTTC.

The V gene is TRBV4-2, the J gene TRBJ2-2; 14 bases align to TRBD2. This CDR3 is 17 amino acids long. Germline V gene sequence: CDR1 LGHNA, CDR2 YNFKEQ. Germline trimming cut 4 bases from V and 5 bases from J; bases unmatched to any gene: 6. CDR3 region: CASSPPTSGRGTGELFF. The CDR3, as DNA: TGTGCCAGCAGCCCCCCGACTAGCGGGAGGGGGACCGGGGAGCTGTTTTTT.

The chain links TRBV4-2 to TRBJ2-1, with a tentative D call TRBD2 (5 bases). The germline CDR1 and CDR2 sequences are LGHNA and YNFKEQ. Trimming removed 0 bases at V and 0 bases at J, with 12 bases between. CDR3 length equals 17 residues. The CDR3 here is CASSQDLDSSSYNEQFF. The CDR3 coding sequence is TGTGCCAGCAGCCAAGATTTGGACTCTAGCTCCTACAATGAGCAGTTCTTC.

V and J are TRBV4-1 and TRBJ2-7, with TRBD1 matching over 9 bases. Germline loops: CDR1 MGHRA, CDR2 YSYEKL. The trim removed 0 bases at V and 2 bases at J, leaving 8 bases unmatched. The CDR3 consists of 17 residues. For the CDR3, the DNA is TGCGCCAGCAGCCAAGATAGATTGGGACAGGGAACCTACGAGCAGTACTTC. Its translation is CASSQDRLGQGTYEQYF.

This clone has only a few counts. The chain joins TRBV5-4 to TRBJ2-5, with D tentatively TRBD2 (5 bases). The V gene's germline CDR1 is SGHNT and CDR2 YYREEE (reference sequence). The CDR3 runs to 14 residues. Deletions cut 1 base from V and 3 bases from J, with 10 bases between. Here the CDR3 reads CASSLIEGKETQYF. The CDR3 DNA reads TGTGCCAGCAGCTTGATAGAGGGCAAAGAGACCCAGTACTTC.

This sequence joins TRBV19 and TRBJ2-1; TRBD1 might be the D (6 bases). The CDR3 is 16 amino acids. Trimming removed 5 bases at V and 2 bases at J, with 16 bases between. Germline V gene data show CDR1 as LNHDA and CDR2 as SQIVND (reference sequence). The CDR3 DNA follows: TGTGCCAGTAGTCCCCTCCGGGACAAAACCTACAATGAGCAGTTCTTC. It codes for CASSPLRDKTYNEQFF.

The chain combines TRBV24-1 with TRBJ2-5; 7 bases match TRBD1. Germline V gives CDR1 KGHDR, CDR2 SFDVKD. After removal of 5 bases from V and 4 bases from J, the junction contained 6 bases not matched to a gene. CDR3 size: 14 residues. This CDR3 reads CATSGKGAGETQYF. CDR3 in DNA: TGTGCCACCAGTGGTAAGGGGGCGGGAGAGACCCAGTACTTC.

V usage is TRBV10-3 and J usage is TRBJ2-1, with a possible D match to TRBD1 (6 bases). The germline V and J ends were trimmed by 7 bases and 0 bases, with 16 bases remaining between them. Germline V gene data show CDR1 as ENHRY and CDR2 as SYGVKD. The length of the CDR3 is 16 residues. The CDR3 DNA sequence: TGTGCCATCACCTCGGACAGCGGCAACTCCTACAATGAGCAGTTCTTC. Protein product: CAITSDSGNSYNEQFF.